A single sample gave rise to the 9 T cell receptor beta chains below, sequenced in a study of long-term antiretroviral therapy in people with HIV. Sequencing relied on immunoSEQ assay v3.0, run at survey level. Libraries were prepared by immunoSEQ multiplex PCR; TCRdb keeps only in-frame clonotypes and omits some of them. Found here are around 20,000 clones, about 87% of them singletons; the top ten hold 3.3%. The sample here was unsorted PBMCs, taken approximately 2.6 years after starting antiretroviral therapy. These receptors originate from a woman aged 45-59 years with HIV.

CDR3 sequence: CASSFVAAMNTEAFF. The CDR3, as DNA: TGTGCCAGCAGTTTCGTAGCAGCTATGAACACTGAAGCTTTCTTT. This chain connects TRBV27 to TRBJ1-1, with unresolved D. Germline values: CDR1 MNHEY, CDR2 SMNVEV (reference sequence). Trimming cost V 3 bases and J 0 bases, with 11 bases left between them. The CDR3 consists of 15 residues.

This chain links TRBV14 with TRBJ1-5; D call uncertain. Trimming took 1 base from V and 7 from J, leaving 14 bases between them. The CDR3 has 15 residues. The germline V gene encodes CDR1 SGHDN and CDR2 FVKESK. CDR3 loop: CASSQGSGAGQPQHF. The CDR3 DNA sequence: TGTGCCAGCAGCCAAGGATCGGGCGCTGGGCAGCCCCAGCATTTT.

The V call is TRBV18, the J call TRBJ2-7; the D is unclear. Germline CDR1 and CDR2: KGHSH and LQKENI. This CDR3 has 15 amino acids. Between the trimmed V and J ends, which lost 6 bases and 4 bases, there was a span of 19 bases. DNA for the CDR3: TGTGCCAGCTCCCTCGCCGCCGGTACGGTGTACGAGCAGTACTTC. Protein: CASSLAAGTVYEQYF.

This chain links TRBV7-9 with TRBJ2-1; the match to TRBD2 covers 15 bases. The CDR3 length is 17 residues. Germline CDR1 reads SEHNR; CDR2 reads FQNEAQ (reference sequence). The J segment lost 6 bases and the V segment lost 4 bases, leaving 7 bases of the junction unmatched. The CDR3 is CASSSLLGLAGGNEQFF. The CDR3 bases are TGTGCCAGCAGCTCTTTATTGGGACTAGCGGGAGGCAATGAGCAGTTCTTC.

The chain's CDR3 is CASSPNQEAGYGYTF. The CDR3 nucleotides are TGTGCCAGCAGTCCTAATCAGGAAGCCGGCTATGGCTACACCTTC. The V and J genes are TRBV6-5 and TRBJ1-2; D is ambiguous. CDR1 and CDR2 from the germline V gene are MNHEY and SVGAGI. V lost 5 bases to trimming and J lost 4 bases, with 17 bases between them. There are 15 residues in the CDR3.

CDR3 residues: CASSFSGGSTDTQYF. In nucleotides, the CDR3 is TGTGCCAGCAGCTTTAGCGGGGGAAGCACAGATACGCAGTATTTT. The chain carries TRBV7-3 and TRBJ2-3; 9 bases map to TRBD2. V lost 3 bases and J lost 0; bases outside the gene matches: 1. Germline values: CDR1 SGHTA, CDR2 FQGTGA. The CDR3 contains 15 residues.

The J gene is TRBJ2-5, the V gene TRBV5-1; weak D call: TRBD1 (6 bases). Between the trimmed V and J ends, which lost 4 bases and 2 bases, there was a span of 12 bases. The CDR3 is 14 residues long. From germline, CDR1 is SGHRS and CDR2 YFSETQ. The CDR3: CASSPGQQQETQYF. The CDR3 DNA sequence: TGCGCCAGCAGCCCGGGACAACAGCAAGAGACCCAGTACTTC.

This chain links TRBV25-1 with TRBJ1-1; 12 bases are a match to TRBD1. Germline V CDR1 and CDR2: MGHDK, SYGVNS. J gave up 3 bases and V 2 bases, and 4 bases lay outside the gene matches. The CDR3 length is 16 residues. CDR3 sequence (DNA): TGTGCCAGCAGTGAAGGGACAGGGGGCCGGGACACTGAAGCTTTCTTT. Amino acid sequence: CASSEGTGGRDTEAFF.

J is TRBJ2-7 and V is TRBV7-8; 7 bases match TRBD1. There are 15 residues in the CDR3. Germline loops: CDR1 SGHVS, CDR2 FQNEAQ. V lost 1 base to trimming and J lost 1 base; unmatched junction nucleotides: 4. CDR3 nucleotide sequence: TGTGCCAGCAGCTTAGTGGGCAGGGGGTCCTACGAGCAGTACTTC. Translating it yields CASSLVGRGSYEQYF.